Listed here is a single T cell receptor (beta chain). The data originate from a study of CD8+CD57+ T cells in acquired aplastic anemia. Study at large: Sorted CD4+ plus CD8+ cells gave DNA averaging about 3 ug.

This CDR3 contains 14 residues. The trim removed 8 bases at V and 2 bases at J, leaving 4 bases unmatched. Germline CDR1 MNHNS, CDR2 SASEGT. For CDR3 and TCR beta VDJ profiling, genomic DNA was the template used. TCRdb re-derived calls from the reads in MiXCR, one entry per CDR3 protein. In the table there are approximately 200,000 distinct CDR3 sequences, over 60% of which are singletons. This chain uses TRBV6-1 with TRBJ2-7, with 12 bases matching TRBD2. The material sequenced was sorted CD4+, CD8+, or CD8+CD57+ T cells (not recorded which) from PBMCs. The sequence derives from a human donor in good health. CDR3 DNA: TGTGCCAGCGGACGACTAGCGGGAGCCTACGAGCAGTACTTC. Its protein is CASGRLAGAYEQYF.